Following are 17 T cell receptor beta chains from one sample sequenced in a study of cytomegalovirus exposure and HLA in healthy donors. PCR was performed using 60 Vbeta and 13 Jbeta primers. Sequenced by immunoSEQ multiplex PCR; TCRdb stores in-frame clones only, minus some. In the table there are 110,000 to 150,000 clones, 65% to 85% of which are singletons. The sequenced sample was PBMCs. The receptors derive from a woman aged 40 to 49 in good health and CMV-seropositive.

This clone was observed once. The chain links TRBV18 to TRBJ2-7; TRBD1 is a possible D gene (5 bases). From germline, CDR1 is KGHSH and CDR2 LQKENI. Trimming pared 3 bases from V and 6 bases from J, leaving 21 bases between. This CDR3 has 16 residues. The CDR3 spells CASSPRRGDSGPEQYF. CDR3 nucleotide sequence: TGTGCCAGCTCACCCCGACGCGGCGACTCAGGGCCCGAGCAGTACTTC. The variable domain in full, with the rest retrieved from reference TRBV18 and TRBJ2-7, is NAGVMQNPRHLVRRRGQEARLRCSPMKGHSHVYWYRQLPEEGLKFMVYLQKENIIDESGMPKERFSAEFPKEGPSILRIQQVVRGDSAAYFCASSPRRGDSGPEQYFGPGTRLTVT.

This CDR3 is CASSVNTHTDTQYF. Written as DNA, the CDR3 is TGTGCCAGCAGCGTGAACACACACACAGATACGCAGTATTTT. This chain connects TRBV7-2 to TRBJ2-3; D ambiguous. This CDR3 contains 14 residues. The ends were cut back, 5 bases at V and 2 bases at J, with 11 bases in the middle. From germline, CDR1 is SGHTA and CDR2 FQGNSA.

The V call is TRBV7-2, the J call TRBJ1-4, with D tentatively TRBD1 (6 bases). CDR3 length equals 15 residues. The V and J ends lost 5 bases and 5 bases respectively, with 15 bases between them. The V gene's germline CDR1 is SGHTA and CDR2 FQGNSA. Written as DNA, the CDR3 is TGTGCCAGCAGCCTAGGACAGAACCCGAATGAAAAACTGTTTTTT. Translating it yields CASSLGQNPNEKLFF. Variable domain in full (rest from reference TRBV7-2 and TRBJ1-4): GAGVSQSPSNKVTEKGKDVELRCDPISGHTALYWYRQSLGQGLEFLIYFQGNSAPDKSGLPSDRFSAERTGGSVSTLTIQRTQQEDSAVYLCASSLGQNPNEKLFFGSGTQLSVL.

V usage is TRBV7-9 and J usage is TRBJ2-3, with TRBD1 identical over 7 bases. Trimming took 4 bases from V and 2 from J; bases not matched to a gene: 3. The CDR3 has 14 residues. The V gene's germline CDR1 is SEHNR and CDR2 FQNEAQ (reference sequence). CDR3 in amino acids: CASSSGQYTDTQYF. The CDR3 DNA is TGTGCCAGCAGCTCGGGACAGTACACAGATACGCAGTATTTT.

The V and J genes are TRBV7-8 and TRBJ2-7; 14 bases align to TRBD2. Trimming took 5 bases from V and 6 from J; bases not matched to a gene: 21. This CDR3 has 20 amino acids. Germline V gives CDR1 SGHVS, CDR2 FQNEAQ. The CDR3 DNA sequence: TGTGCCAGCAGCCCGAGGACCGGGACTAGCGGGAGAAATTTCGGCTCCGAGCAGTACTTC. Its protein is CASSPRTGTSGRNFGSEQYF.

This sequence joins TRBV6-1 and TRBJ2-3, with 11 bases aligning to TRBD2. Germline-derived CDR1 and CDR2 are MNHNS and SASEGT. Trimming took 8 bases from V and 6 from J; bases not matched to a gene: 7. The CDR3 has 14 amino acids. CDR3 sequence (DNA): TGTGCCAGCTCAGCTAGCGGGGGGACTGATACGCAGTATTTT. Its translation: CASSASGGTDTQYF.

The chain recombines TRBV28 with TRBJ1-2, with 10 bases aligning to TRBD1. This CDR3 spans 15 amino acids. CDR1 and CDR2 from the germline V gene are MDHEN and SYDVKM. After removal of 6 bases from V and 8 bases from J, the junction contained 12 bases not matched to a gene. In DNA form, the CDR3 reads TGTGCCAGCAGAACCAACACCGGGACAGGGGCCGGCTACACCTTC. This codes for CASRTNTGTGAGYTF.

The genes are TRBV18 and TRBJ1-3, with D perhaps matching TRBD1 (5 bases). Trimming removed 6 bases from V and 1 base from J, with 13 bases in between. Germline V CDR1 and CDR2: KGHSH, LQKENI. The CDR3 is 15 amino acids. The CDR3 region is CASSDGHSSGNTIYF. The CDR3 nucleotides are TGTGCCAGCTCGGACGGACACTCGTCTGGAAACACCATATATTTT.

V gene TRBV28 combines with J gene TRBJ2-7, with D perhaps TRBD1 (5 bases). CDR1 MDHEN and CDR2 SYDVKM come from the germline V gene. Trimming removed 3 bases from V and 2 bases from J, with 11 bases in between. CDR3 length: 14 residues. For the CDR3, the DNA is TGTGCCAGCAGTTTCTCTGGGGCCACCTACGAGCAGTACTTC. This encodes CASSFSGATYEQYF.

V usage is TRBV4-1 and J usage is TRBJ2-1; D unclear. Germline-derived CDR1 and CDR2 are MGHRA and YSYEKL. Trimming left V 1 base short and J 5 bases short, with 9 bases between. The CDR3 sequence is 14 residues long. The CDR3 DNA reads as TGCGCCAGCAGCCAAGTCCCTCCTAACAATGAGCAGTTCTTC. Protein: CASSQVPPNNEQFF.

CDR3 nucleotides: TGTGCCAGCAGTCGGGACAGGACCTACGAGCAGTACTTC. Protein product: CASSRDRTYEQYF. The rearrangement joins TRBV6-5 to TRBJ2-7; 8 bases are shared with TRBD1. After removal of 5 bases from V and 2 bases from J, the junction contained 2 bases not matched to a gene. Germline values: CDR1 MNHEY, CDR2 SVGAGI. The CDR3 sequence is 13 residues long.

The V gene is TRBV7-2, the J gene TRBJ1-4; D is possibly TRBD1 (6 bases). CDR1 and CDR2 from the germline V gene are SGHTA and FQGNSA. The CDR3 is 15 amino acids. Trimming removed 5 bases from V and 1 base from J, with 11 bases in between. The CDR3 region has the DNA TGTGCCAGCAGCCCTGGGGGCCGAACTAATGAAAAACTGTTTTTT. This gives the protein CASSPGGRTNEKLFF.

In DNA form, the CDR3 reads TGTGCCAGCAGCTCCGCCCAGGGGGTTGGGGAGACCCAGTACTTC. It is translated as CASSSAQGVGETQYF. V is TRBV5-4 and J is TRBJ2-5; TRBD1 agrees at 7 bases. The CDR3 spans 15 residues. In germline, CDR1 is SGHNT, CDR2 YYREEE (reference sequence). The trim removed 3 bases at V and 5 bases at J, leaving 10 bases unmatched.

This rearrangement joins TRBV28 to TRBJ2-5; 12 bases align to TRBD2. Judging by the DNA end, TRBJ2-7 fits better; the J call may be wrong. Germline CDR1 and CDR2: MDHEN and SYDVKM. This CDR3 has 14 residues. Here the CDR3 reads CATVLGTSGHEQYF. CDR3 nucleotides: TGTGCCACGGTTCTTGGGACTAGCGGGCACGAGCAGTACTTC.

This clone was detected only a few times. The chain joins TRBV2 to TRBJ1-1, with D hard to call. Trimming left V 5 bases short and J 0 bases short, with 13 bases between. CDR3 length equals 15 residues. CDR1 SNHLY and CDR2 FYNNEI come from the germline V gene. In DNA, the CDR3 is TGTGCCAGCAGTACGAGGGCGGCTTTGAACACTGAAGCTTTCTTT. Its translation is CASSTRAALNTEAFF.

The V gene is TRBV28, the J gene TRBJ2-1; maybe TRBD2 (6 bases). This CDR3 has 12 residues. The V gene lost 8 bases and the J gene lost 8 bases, with 13 bases spanning the gap. Germline CDR1 reads MDHEN; CDR2 reads SYDVKM. In nucleotides, the CDR3 is TGTGCCAGCGGAGGGGTAGTATATGAGCAGTTCTTC. As protein: CASGGVVYEQFF.

The CDR3 DNA follows: TGCGCCAGCAGCTTGGTTAGCGGGGGAGAATACGAGCAGTACTTC. Its protein product is CASSLVSGGEYEQYF. The chain has TRBV5-1 and TRBJ2-7, with 9 nucleotides matching TRBD2. CDR3 size: 15 residues. Unmatched junction bases numbered 5, after V lost 0 bases and J lost 4 bases. CDR1 and CDR2 from the germline V gene are SGHRS and YFSETQ.